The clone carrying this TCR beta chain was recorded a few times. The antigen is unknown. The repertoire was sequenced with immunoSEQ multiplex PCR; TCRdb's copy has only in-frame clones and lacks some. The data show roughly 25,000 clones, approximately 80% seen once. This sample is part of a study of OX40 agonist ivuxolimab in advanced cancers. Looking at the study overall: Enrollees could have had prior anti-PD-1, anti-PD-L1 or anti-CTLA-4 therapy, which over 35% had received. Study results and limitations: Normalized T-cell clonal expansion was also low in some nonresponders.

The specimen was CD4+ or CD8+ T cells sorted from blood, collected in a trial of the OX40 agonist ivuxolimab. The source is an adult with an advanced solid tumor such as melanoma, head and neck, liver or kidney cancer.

The CDR3 region is CASSSGGFGNQPQHF. The CDR3 DNA reads as TGTGCCAGCAGCTCGGGGGGGTTCGGCAATCAGCCCCAGCATTTT. V is TRBV7-9 and J is TRBJ1-5; possibly TRBD1 for D (5 bases). Germline assignment: CDR1 SEHNR and CDR2 FQNEAQ (reference sequence). V dropped 4 bases and J dropped 2 bases, with 12 bases sitting between them. The CDR3 runs 15 residues.